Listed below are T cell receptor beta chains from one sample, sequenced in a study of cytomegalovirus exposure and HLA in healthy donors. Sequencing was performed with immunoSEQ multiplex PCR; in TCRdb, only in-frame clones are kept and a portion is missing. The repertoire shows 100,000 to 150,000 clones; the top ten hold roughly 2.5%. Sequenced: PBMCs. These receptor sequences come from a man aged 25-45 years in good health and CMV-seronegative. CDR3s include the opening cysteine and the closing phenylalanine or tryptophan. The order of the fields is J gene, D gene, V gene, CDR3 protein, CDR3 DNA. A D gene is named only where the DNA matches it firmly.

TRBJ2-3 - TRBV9 CASSVTGPTDTQYF TGTGCCAGCAGCGTAACAGGCCCCACAGATACGCAGTATTTT
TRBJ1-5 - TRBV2 CASSDRVYSNQPQHF TGTGCCAGCAGTGACAGGGTCTATAGCAATCAGCCCCAGCATTTT
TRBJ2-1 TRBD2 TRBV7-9 CAGGTRSSYNEQFF TGTGCAGGAGGGACTAGGAGCTCCTACAATGAGCAGTTCTTC
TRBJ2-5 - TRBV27 CASSFGRGWETQYF TGTGCCAGCAGTTTCGGCCGGGGATGGGAGACCCAGTACTTC
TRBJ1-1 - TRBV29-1 CSVEEMRGGEAFF TGCAGCGTTGAAGAAATGAGGGGAGGGGAAGCTTTCTTT
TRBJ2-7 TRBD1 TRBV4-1 CASSRTAGDRVHEQYF TGCGCCAGCAGCCGAACGGCAGGAGACAGGGTACACGAGCAGTACTTC
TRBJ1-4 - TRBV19 CASSPLGHNEKLFF TGTGCCAGTAGTCCCCTAGGACACAATGAAAAACTGTTTTTT
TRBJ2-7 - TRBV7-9 CASSLVGQSGEQYF TGTGCCAGCAGCTTAGTCGGGCAATCGGGGGAGCAGTACTTC
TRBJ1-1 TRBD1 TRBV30 CAWSSSGGRAFF TGTGCCTGGAGTTCGTCAGGGGGCAGGGCTTTCTTT
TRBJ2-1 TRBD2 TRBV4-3 CASSPGRGGSYNEQFF TGCGCCAGCAGCCCCGGGAGGGGCGGTTCCTACAATGAGCAGTTCTTC
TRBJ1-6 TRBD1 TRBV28 CASSLADRDSPLHF TGTGCCAGCAGTTTAGCCGACAGGGACTCACCCCTCCACTTT
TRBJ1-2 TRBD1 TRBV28 CASSGDSLGGYTF TGTGCCAGCAGTGGGGACAGCCTTGGGGGCTACACCTTC
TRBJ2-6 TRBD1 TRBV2 CASTGQTSGANVLTF TGTGCCAGCACGGGACAGACATCTGGGGCCAACGTCCTGACTTTC
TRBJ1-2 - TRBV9 CASSWGPEGGYTF TGTGCCAGCAGCTGGGGGCCAGAGGGTGGCTACACCTTC
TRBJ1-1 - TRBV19 CASRKQGETEAFF TGTGCCAGTAGAAAACAAGGGGAAACTGAAGCTTTCTTT
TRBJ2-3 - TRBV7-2 CASSLRRATSGYF TGTGCCAGCAGCTTAAGGCGGGCCACCAGTGGTTATTTT
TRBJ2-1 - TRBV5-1 CASSLRAGARGNEQFF TGCGCCAGCAGCTTGAGGGCCGGAGCCAGGGGTAATGAGCAGTTCTTC
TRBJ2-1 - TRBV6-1 CASSEWWSSVDEQFF TGTGCCAGCAGTGAATGGTGGTCTAGCGTTGATGAGCAGTTCTTC
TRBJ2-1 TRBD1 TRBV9 CASSVEGTGSNEQFF TGTGCCAGCAGCGTAGAGGGGACAGGGTCTAATGAGCAGTTCTTC
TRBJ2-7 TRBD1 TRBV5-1 CASSPTGGAFDEQYF TGCGCCAGCAGCCCCACAGGGGGCGCGTTTGACGAGCAGTACTTC
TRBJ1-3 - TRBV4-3 CASSQDRDYTSGNTIYF TGCGCCAGCAGCCAAGATCGGGATTACACCTCTGGAAACACCATATATTTT
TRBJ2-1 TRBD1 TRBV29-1 CSVEDFSGRVGQPNNEQFF TGCAGCGTTGAAGATTTCTCGGGGAGAGTGGGACAGCCGAACAATGAGCAGTTCTTC
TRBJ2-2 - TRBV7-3 CASSLTQALAGAAAGELFF TGTGCCAGCAGCTTAACACAGGCTCTTGCGGGGGCCGCCGCCGGGGAGCTGTTTTTT
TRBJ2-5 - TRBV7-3 CASSSTAQETQYF TGTGCCAGCAGCTCGACAGCACAAGAGACCCAGTACTTC
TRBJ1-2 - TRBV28 CASSLWQNGYTF TGTGCCAGCAGTTTGTGGCAGAATGGCTACACCTTC
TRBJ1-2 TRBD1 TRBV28 CATTRDRRKGGYTF TGTGCCACCACTAGGGACAGGAGAAAAGGAGGCTACACCTTC
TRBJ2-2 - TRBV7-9 CASSLVTQAFEYGELFF TGTGCCAGCAGCTTAGTAACACAGGCGTTTGAGTACGGGGAGCTGTTTTTT
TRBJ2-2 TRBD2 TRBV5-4 CASSYSGGPNTGELFF TGTGCCAGCAGTTATAGCGGGGGTCCGAACACCGGGGAGCTGTTTTTT
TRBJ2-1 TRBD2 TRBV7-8 CASSNLAGGIYYNEQFF TGTGCCAGCAGCAATTTAGCGGGAGGGATATACTACAATGAGCAGTTCTTC
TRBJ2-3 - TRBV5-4 CASSVLRDSTDTQYF TGTGCCAGCAGCGTACTCCGGGACTCCACAGATACGCAGTATTTT
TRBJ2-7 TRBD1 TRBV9 CASSPQAQGIYEQYF TGTGCCAGCAGCCCCCAAGCACAGGGGATTTACGAGCAGTACTTC
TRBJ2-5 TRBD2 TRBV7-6 CASSQGGTRQETQYF TGTGCCAGCAGCCAGGGTGGGACTAGACAAGAGACCCAGTACTTC
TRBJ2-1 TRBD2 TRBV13 CASSSRYPGLAGNNEQFF TGTGCCAGCAGCTCCAGATACCCGGGACTAGCGGGGAACAATGAGCAGTTCTTC
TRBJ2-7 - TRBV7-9 CASSETTREQYF TGTGCCAGCAGCGAAACAACCCGTGAGCAGTACTTC
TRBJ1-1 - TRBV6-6 CASSYPSSSEAFF TGTGCCAGCAGTTATCCTTCGAGTTCTGAAGCTTTCTTT
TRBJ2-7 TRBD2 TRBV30 CAWSVESPAGPSYEQYF TGTGCCTGGAGTGTAGAAAGTCCAGCGGGACCCTCTTACGAGCAGTACTTC
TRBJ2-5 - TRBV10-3 CASGLEKETQYF TGTGCCTCGGGACTCGAAAAAGAGACCCAGTACTTC
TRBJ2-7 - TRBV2 CAAKELVGEQYF TGTGCCGCTAAAGAACTAGTTGGGGAGCAGTACTTC
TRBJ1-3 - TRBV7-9 CASSLGRGYGNTIYF TGTGCCAGCAGCTTGGGCAGGGGTTACGGAAACACCATATATTTT
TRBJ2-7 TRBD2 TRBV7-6 CASSSREGRESHEQYF TGTGCCAGCAGCTCCCGTGAGGGGCGGGAGTCCCACGAGCAGTACTTC
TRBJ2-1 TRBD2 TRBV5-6 CASSLDVAGGPLVGEQFF TGTGCCAGCAGCTTGGATGTGGCGGGAGGGCCGTTGGTGGGTGAGCAGTTCTTC
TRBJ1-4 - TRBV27 CASSLNREGEKLFF TGTGCCAGCAGTTTAAACAGGGAGGGGGAAAAACTGTTTTTT
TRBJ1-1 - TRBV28 CASITIGVGPLNTEAFF TGTGCCAGCATTACTATAGGCGTCGGTCCATTGAACACTGAAGCTTTCTTT
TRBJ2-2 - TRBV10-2 CASTPGHTNTGELFF TGCGCCAGCACTCCGGGACACACGAACACCGGGGAGCTGTTTTTT
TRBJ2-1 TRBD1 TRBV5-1 CASRIRPGTGVYNEQFF TGCGCCAGCAGAATAAGACCCGGGACAGGGGTCTACAATGAGCAGTTCTTC